Each of the 27 T cell receptor beta chains below was sequenced from the same sample in a study of blood T cell repertoires in COVID-19. TCRdb keeps only in-frame clones here, not all; method: immunoSEQ multiplex PCR. Found here are hundreds of thousands of clones, 80% to 90% of them singletons; the top ten hold about 2.5%. Sequenced input: peripheral blood. The receptors shown here come from a woman aged 40-49 years with active or convalescent COVID-19.

This chain links TRBV4-2 with TRBJ1-2, with 10 bases identical to TRBD1. This CDR3 is built from 13 residues. J was trimmed by 10 bases and V by 1 base; bases with no gene match: 3. Germline values: CDR1 LGHNA, CDR2 YNFKEQ. The CDR3 reads CASSQGGTGDYTF. The CDR3 coding sequence is TGTGCCAGCAGCCAAGGGGGGACAGGGGACTACACCTTC.

V gene TRBV25-1 combines with J gene TRBJ2-7; D uncertain. V was cut by 3 bases and J by 5 bases, with 11 bases left in between. Germline CDR1 MGHDK, CDR2 SYGVNS. The CDR3 is made up of 13 amino acids. Here the CDR3 reads CASSDGPFDEQYF. The CDR3 coding sequence is TGTGCCAGCAGTGATGGCCCCTTCGACGAGCAGTACTTC.

The chain links TRBV18 to TRBJ1-3; no clear D. Germline V lookup: CDR1 KGHSH, CDR2 LQKENI. Trimming took off 3 bases at V and 3 bases at J, with 12 bases between the two ends. The CDR3 has 15 residues. The CDR3 bases are TGTGCCAGCTCACCCCCTGGAGGCGATGGAAACACCATATATTTT. Translated: CASSPPGGDGNTIYF.

The rearrangement joins TRBV19 to TRBJ1-5; 8 nucleotides align to TRBD1. The CDR3 length is 15 residues. Germline V lookup: CDR1 LNHDA, CDR2 SQIVND (reference sequence). With 9 bases clipped from V and 0 bases from J, the junction kept 7 bases outside the gene matches. This CDR3 reads CASTDRGYSNQPQHF. In DNA form, the CDR3 reads TGTGCCAGCACCGACAGGGGCTATAGCAATCAGCCCCAGCATTTT.

As for this clone: The sample carries other DNA sequences with the same CDR3. The V and J genes are TRBV2 and TRBJ1-5; a weak D match, TRBD1 (6 bases). The CDR3 has 13 residues. V lost 3 bases and J 4 bases, leaving 7 bases between the germline ends. CDR1 and CDR2 from the germline V gene are SNHLY and FYNNEI. CDR3 sequence: CASSDQGNQPQHF. The DNA of the CDR3 is TGTGCCAGCAGTGATCAGGGGAATCAGCCCCAGCATTTT.

V and J are TRBV7-9 and TRBJ2-7; 13 bases fit TRBD2. With V trimmed by 4 bases and J by 2 bases, 11 bases remained unmatched. Germline loops: CDR1 SEHNR, CDR2 FQNEAQ (reference sequence). The CDR3 is 18 residues long. CDR3 sequence (DNA): TGTGCCAGCAGCTCGCCGGGACTAGCGGGATCCACAGCCTACGAGCAGTACTTC. Translation gives CASSSPGLAGSTAYEQYF.

This clone occurred once. This specimen includes other DNA sequences encoding the same CDR3. The V and J genes are TRBV14 and TRBJ1-4; 8 nucleotides align to TRBD1. The CDR3 runs 14 residues. V was pared by 1 base and J by 8 bases, with 3 bases of the junction left unmatched. Germline CDR1 is SGHDN and CDR2 is FVKESK. The CDR3 is CASSQAGGGEKLFF. In DNA, the CDR3 is TGTGCCAGCAGCCAAGCAGGGGGCGGGGAAAAACTGTTTTTT.

The rearrangement uses TRBV27 and TRBJ1-5, with TRBD1 matching 7 bases. Germline trimming cut 2 bases from V and 4 bases from J; bases unmatched to any gene: 5. Germline V CDR1 and CDR2: MNHEY, SMNVEV (reference sequence). The CDR3 contains 15 residues. The CDR3: CASSLRGRGNQPQHF. DNA of the CDR3: TGTGCCAGCAGTTTAAGGGGGCGCGGGAATCAGCCCCAGCATTTT.

This rearrangement joins TRBV5-1 to TRBJ1-2, with 8 bases that match TRBD1. CDR3 length: 14 residues. J gave up 3 bases and V 0 bases, and 1 base lay outside the gene matches. Per the germline V gene, CDR1 is SGHRS and CDR2 is YFSETQ. The CDR3 region has the DNA TGCGCCAGCAGCTTGGTACAGGGGGACTATGGCTACACCTTC. Translating it yields CASSLVQGDYGYTF.

The chain combines TRBV27 with TRBJ1-6, with 8 nucleotides matching TRBD1. The length of the CDR3 is 16 residues. Germline trimming cut 6 bases from V and 9 bases from J; bases unmatched to any gene: 13. The germline CDR1 and CDR2 sequences are MNHEY and SMNVEV (reference sequence). The CDR3 region has the DNA TGTGCCAGCAGAATCGGACAGGGAAGAGGAGGTTCACCCCTCCACTTT. Translating gives CASRIGQGRGGSPLHF.

The J gene is TRBJ2-4, the V gene TRBV19; TRBD1 matches at 7 bases. The CDR3 length is 17 residues. Trimming at V came to 5 bases and at J to 2 bases, leaving 12 bases not matched to a gene. Germline lookup yields CDR1 LNHDA and CDR2 SQIVND (reference sequence). The CDR3 nucleotides read TGTGCCAGTAGTTCGACAGGGTTCGATAATACCAAAAACATTCAGTACTTC. Protein sequence: CASSSTGFDNTKNIQYF.

This clone was detected only a few times. The chain joins TRBV2 to TRBJ1-1; D is unclear. The V end lost 3 bases, the J end lost 4 bases, and 9 bases lay between the germline ends. Germline lookup yields CDR1 SNHLY and CDR2 FYNNEI. CDR3 length: 13 amino acids. The CDR3 region has the DNA TGTGCCAGCAGTGAGGGCAAGGTCACTGAAGCTTTCTTT. As protein: CASSEGKVTEAFF.

The rearrangement links TRBV15 to TRBJ1-5; 10 nucleotides line up with TRBD1. Germline V gene lookup returns CDR1 LNHNV and CDR2 YYDKDF (reference sequence). The V segment lost 1 base and the J segment 2 bases; nucleotides outside the gene matches: 8. This CDR3 has 18 residues. For the CDR3, the DNA is TGTGCCACCAGCAGAGGATATACCGGGACAGGGGGCAATCAGCCCCAGCATTTT. As protein: CATSRGYTGTGGNQPQHF.

This clone was picked up a small number of times. CDR3 protein: CAAMTPSGGELFF. The CDR3 coding sequence is TGTGCCGCAATGACCCCATCGGGTGGGGAGCTGTTTTTT. The V and J genes are TRBV5-4 and TRBJ2-2; D call uncertain. V gave up 10 bases and J gave up 8 bases, with 18 bases separating them. Germline V gene sequence: CDR1 SGHNT, CDR2 YYREEE (reference sequence). This CDR3 has 13 residues.

This chain links TRBV5-4 with TRBJ2-7; no firm D call. V lost 1 base to trimming and J lost 0 bases, with 14 bases between them. The CDR3 has 16 amino acids. CDR1 is SGHNT and CDR2 is YYREEE in the germline V gene (reference sequence). This CDR3 is CASSLNQVLGSYEQYF. The CDR3, as DNA: TGTGCCAGCAGCTTGAATCAGGTCCTTGGCTCCTACGAGCAGTACTTC.

The chain combines TRBV6-2 or TRBV6-3 with TRBJ1-5; maybe TRBD1 (6 bases). Germline V gene data show CDR1 as MNHEY and CDR2 as SVGEGT. The V gene lost 1 base and the J gene lost 5 bases, with 9 bases spanning the gap. The length of the CDR3 is 14 residues. CDR3 DNA sequence: TGTGCCAGCAGTTACTTGGACAGTTATCAGCCCCAGCATTTT. Residues: CASSYLDSYQPQHF.

The sample holds many counts of this clone. The chain recombines TRBV24-1 with TRBJ1-2; TRBD1 matches at 8 bases. The V gene's germline CDR1 is KGHDR and CDR2 SFDVKD. The V gene end was trimmed by 4 bases and the J gene end by 7 bases; junction bases not matched to a gene: 7. The CDR3 spans 14 residues. CDR3 coding DNA: TGTGCCACCAGTGAGGAGGGACAGGCCTCTGGCTACACCTTC. It is translated as CATSEEGQASGYTF.

This clone has a handful of counts. The chain couples TRBV11-2 to TRBJ1-6; D remains unclear. The V end lost 5 bases, the J end lost 7 bases, and 9 bases lay between the germline ends. The CDR3 covers 13 residues. CDR1 is SGHAT and CDR2 is FQNNGV in the germline V gene. CDR3 sequence (DNA): TGTGCCAGCAGCGCCATGCGGAATTCACCCCTCCACTTT. Its protein product is CASSAMRNSPLHF.

On this clone: A read error may account for a junction end that differs from germline. The genes are TRBV27 and TRBJ1-2, with TRBD1 as a possible D gene (6 bases). The CDR3 is made up of 13 amino acids. Germline V CDR1 and CDR2: MNHEY, SMNVEV (reference sequence). The CDR3 loop reads CASSGTPHYGYTF. CDR3 coding DNA: TGTGCCAGCAGCGGGACACCCCACTACGGCTACACCTTC.

This rearrangement joins TRBV24-1 to TRBJ2-7; 8 nucleotides align to TRBD1. Germline V gene data show CDR1 as KGHDR and CDR2 as SFDVKD. The CDR3 contains 14 residues. V lost 7 bases, J lost 6 bases, and 10 bases stayed unmatched. Here the CDR3 DNA reads TGTGCCACCAGCCCAGGGGGCAGCGGCGGCGAGCAGTACTTC. Translating gives CATSPGGSGGEQYF.

The chain links TRBV27 to TRBJ1-2; 8 bases map to TRBD1. V shed 3 bases and J 6 bases; nucleotides not matched to a gene: 3. This CDR3 is 13 amino acids long. Germline CDR1 is MNHEY and CDR2 is SMNVEV (reference sequence). CDR3 loop: CASSLQGADGYTF. The CDR3 coding sequence is TGTGCCAGCAGTTTGCAGGGGGCAGATGGCTACACCTTC.

The V and J genes are TRBV27 and TRBJ1-1, with D possibly TRBD1 on 5 matching bases. The germline V gene encodes CDR1 MNHEY and CDR2 SMNVEV (reference sequence). Trimming removed 2 bases from V and 4 bases from J, with 14 bases in between. This CDR3 spans 15 amino acids. CDR3 sequence reads: CASSLIGGRSTEAFF. CDR3 in DNA: TGTGCCAGCAGTTTAATCGGGGGTCGATCCACTGAAGCTTTCTTT.

The chain is built from TRBV28 and TRBJ1-1; possible D gene TRBD1, 5 bases. The CDR3 spans 15 residues. V dropped 7 bases and J dropped 0 bases, with 15 bases sitting between them. CDR1 MDHEN and CDR2 SYDVKM come from the germline V gene. The CDR3 protein is CASTPTGTMNTEAFF. In DNA form, the CDR3 reads TGTGCCAGCACCCCAACCGGGACTATGAACACTGAAGCTTTCTTT.

Details on this clone: Within the sample, other DNA sequences also encode this same CDR3. The V gene is TRBV29-1, the J gene TRBJ1-1, with 8 bases aligning to TRBD1. Germline V gene sequence: CDR1 SQVTM, CDR2 ANQGSEA. This CDR3 is built from 12 residues. With 6 bases clipped from V and 1 base from J, the junction kept 1 base outside the gene matches. CDR3 DNA sequence: TGCAGCGTGGACAGGGCGAACACTGAAGCTTTCTTT. Translating it yields CSVDRANTEAFF.

This chain uses TRBV4-1 with TRBJ2-1, with D perhaps TRBD1 (6 bases). The CDR3 extends over 15 amino acids. V lost 1 base to trimming and J lost 3 bases, with 10 bases between them. In germline, CDR1 is MGHRA, CDR2 YSYEKL. The CDR3 DNA reads as TGCGCCAGCAGCCAAGGACAGGATTACTACAATGAGCAGTTCTTC. Translating gives CASSQGQDYYNEQFF.

This clone was counted many times. This sequence joins TRBV5-6 and TRBJ1-2, with D tentatively TRBD1 (6 bases). Trimming left V 4 bases short and J 5 bases short, with 15 bases between. The CDR3 has 14 amino acids. CDR1 and CDR2 from the germline V gene are SGHDT and YYEEEE. Here the CDR3 reads CASSLSQGPYGYTF. CDR3 coding DNA: TGTGCCAGCAGCCTATCACAGGGACCGTATGGCTACACCTTC.

The chain joins TRBV18 to TRBJ2-7; TRBD1 matches at 9 bases. This CDR3 contains 14 residues. CDR1 is KGHSH and CDR2 is LQKENI in the germline V gene. V trimming: 1 base; J trimming: 7 bases; junction bases outside the gene matches: 5. The CDR3 protein is CASSPRGQGNEQYF. CDR3 nucleotide sequence: TGTGCCAGCTCACCACGGGGACAGGGAAATGAGCAGTACTTC. Filled out from reference TRBV18 and TRBJ2-7, the complete variable domain reads NAGVMQNPRHLVRRRGQEARLRCSPMKGHSHVYWYRQLPEEGLKFMVYLQKENIIDESGMPKERFSAEFPKEGPSILRIQQVVRGDSAAYFCASSPRGQGNEQYFGPGTRLTVT.